The 23 T cell receptor beta chains below all came from one sample that was sequenced in a study of Graves' ophthalmopathy and Graves' hyperthyroidism. Amplified material comprised TCR beta CDR3 regions derived from RNA transcripts. Second-round multiplex PCR followed a first-round RT-PCR using HTBI primers. TCRdb analysed the multiplex PCR reads with MiXCR anew, one entry per CDR3 protein. The sample lists over 450,000 distinct CDR3 sequences; around 14% were seen once. The specimen was blood. These receptors were collected from a woman under 40 with Graves' ophthalmopathy.

This clonotype came up many times. V is TRBV27 and J is TRBJ2-5; 9 nucleotides agree with TRBD2. Germline CDR1 and CDR2: MNHEY and SMNVEV (reference sequence). The CDR3 is made up of 13 amino acids. Trimming removed 5 bases from V and 5 bases from J; junction bases left unmatched: 3. The CDR3 coding sequence is TGTGCCAGCAGTGGGACTAGCAGGGAGACCCAGTACTTC. It yields the protein CASSGTSRETQYF.

This clonotype occurred many times. The CDR3 DNA reads TGTGCCAGCAGTCCTTGGACTAGCGGCTCCTACGAGCAGTACTTC. As protein: CASSPWTSGSYEQYF. This chain joins TRBV28 and TRBJ2-7, with 10 bases fitting TRBD2. Germline CDR1 and CDR2: MDHEN and SYDVKM. CDR3 size: 15 residues. The junction had 4 bases not matched to a gene; V was cut back by 5 bases and J by 0 bases.

This clonotype has a count of ten or more. The chain employs TRBV9 and TRBJ1-6; possible D gene TRBD1, 5 bases. Germline-derived CDR1 and CDR2 are SGDLS and YYNGEE. Trimming stripped 3 bases from V and 6 bases from J, with 13 bases between. CDR3 size: 15 residues. The CDR3 region is CASSDRAGGNSPLHF. CDR3 coding DNA: TGTGCCAGCAGCGACCGTGCCGGGGGTAATTCACCCCTCCACTTT.

This clonotype has ten or more counts. The chain has TRBV15 and TRBJ1-6; 8 bases are shared with TRBD1. Per germline, CDR1 LNHNV and CDR2 YYDKDF (reference sequence). V was pared by 3 bases and J by 7 bases, with 2 bases of the junction left unmatched. CDR3 length: 14 amino acids. CDR3: CATSRDRVNSPLHF. CDR3 nucleotide sequence: TGTGCCACCAGCAGGGACAGGGTGAATTCACCCCTCCACTTT.

This clonotype was detected ten times or more. The gene calls are TRBV5-1 and TRBJ1-3; D is unclear. Looked up from germline, CDR1 is SGHRS and CDR2 is YFSETQ. Trimming removed 1 base from V and 0 bases from J, with 11 bases in between. The CDR3 has 16 residues. CDR3 nucleotide sequence: TGCGCCAGCAGCTTGCGAGACTTGTCCTCTGGAAACACCATATATTTT. It codes for CASSLRDLSSGNTIYF.

This clonotype was observed many times. The gene calls are TRBV6-1 and TRBJ2-5, with D possibly being TRBD1 (6 bases). CDR3 size: 13 residues. Germline lookup yields CDR1 MNHNS and CDR2 SASEGT. Deletions cut 8 bases from V and 2 bases from J, with 12 bases between. CDR3 protein: CASQGNRQETQYF. CDR3 sequence (DNA): TGTGCCAGCCAGGGGAACAGACAAGAGACCCAGTACTTC.

This clonotype was recorded a few times. The chain joins TRBV12-3 or TRBV12-4 to TRBJ1-2; no firm D call. The CDR3 loop spans 12 amino acids. V lost 5 bases, J lost 14 bases, and 18 bases lay in between. CDR3 sequence reads: CASSGNLPQGTF. In DNA, the CDR3 is TGTGCCAGCAGTGGTAATCTACCGCAAGGAACCTTC.

This clonotype was recorded many times. The chain combines TRBV7-9 with TRBJ1-2, with a possible D match to TRBD1 (6 bases). Looked up from germline, CDR1 is SEHNR and CDR2 is FQNEAQ (reference sequence). The CDR3 loop spans 15 amino acids. V was trimmed by 2 bases and J by 6 bases, leaving 16 bases between them. CDR3 in amino acids: CASSLMVDRLDGYTF. The CDR3 DNA follows: TGTGCCAGCAGCTTAATGGTGGACAGACTTGATGGCTACACCTTC.

This clonotype was counted at least ten times. The J gene is TRBJ1-1, the V gene TRBV2, with no clear D. Per the germline V gene, CDR1 is SNHLY and CDR2 is FYNNEI. V gave up 4 bases and J gave up 1 base, with 13 bases separating them. This CDR3 has 15 residues. This chain's CDR3 is CASSVERRPNTEAFF. The CDR3 DNA sequence: TGTGCCAGCAGTGTAGAGAGACGCCCGAACACTGAAGCTTTCTTT.

This clonotype was detected ten times or more. Here the CDR3 reads CASSRDGGSNQPQHF. The CDR3 DNA follows: TGTGCCAGCAGTCGGGACGGTGGGAGCAATCAGCCCCAGCATTTT. This sequence joins TRBV6-1 and TRBJ1-5; maybe TRBD1 (5 bases). The CDR3 contains 15 residues. The ends were cut back, 5 bases at V and 1 base at J, with 12 bases in the middle. Germline values: CDR1 MNHNS, CDR2 SASEGT.

This clonotype has a count of ten or more. This chain uses TRBV12-3 or TRBV12-4 with TRBJ1-5; maybe TRBD1 (5 bases). CDR3 length: 15 amino acids. The germline V and J ends were trimmed by 3 bases and 5 bases, with 14 bases remaining between them. Here the CDR3 reads CASSLAQGSDQPQHF. The CDR3 nucleotides are TGTGCCAGCAGTTTGGCTCAGGGAAGTGATCAGCCCCAGCATTTT.

In this sample, this clonotype turned up many times. V usage is TRBV11-2 and J usage is TRBJ1-1, with D possibly matching TRBD1 (6 bases). Germline V gene data show CDR1 as SGHAT and CDR2 as FQNNGV. The CDR3 runs to 14 residues. Trimming cost V 1 base and J 8 bases, with 14 bases left between them. The CDR3 region has the DNA TGTGCCAGCAGCTTAGTATTACAGGGAAGGGAAGCTTTCTTT. As protein: CASSLVLQGREAFF.

This clonotype was seen ten or more times. CDR3 coding DNA: TGTGCCAGCAGTCCCAGGGAAGGGAGTGAGCAGTACTTC. This codes for CASSPREGSEQYF. The chain is built from TRBV27 and TRBJ2-7, with D possibly being TRBD1 or TRBD2 (5 bases each). The CDR3 extends over 13 amino acids. Trimming took 5 bases from V and 7 from J, leaving 15 bases between them. Germline CDR1 reads MNHEY; CDR2 reads SMNVEV (reference sequence).

This clonotype came up many times. The chain combines TRBV5-1 with TRBJ1-1; D remains ambiguous. V lost 2 bases to trimming and J lost 5 bases, with 16 bases between them. CDR1 is SGHRS, CDR2 YFSETQ, per germline. The CDR3 sequence is 15 residues long. CDR3 sequence (DNA): TGCGCCAGCAGCTTCCGGAAATTAGGGAGTACTGAAGCTTTCTTT. Its translation is CASSFRKLGSTEAFF.

The table lists this clonotype with many counts. The chain recombines TRBV19 with TRBJ1-2; 8 nucleotides align to TRBD1. The CDR3 loop spans 12 amino acids. V trimming: 5 bases; J trimming: 8 bases; junction bases outside the gene matches: 4. CDR1 and CDR2 (germline): LNHDA, SQIVND (reference sequence). In DNA form, the CDR3 reads TGTGCCAGTAGTCAGGGGGCAAGAGGCTACACCTTC. As protein: CASSQGARGYTF.

The table lists this clonotype with many counts. The chain joins TRBV2 to TRBJ2-7, with unresolved D. V gave up 7 bases and J gave up 5 bases, with 6 bases separating them. Germline V gene sequence: CDR1 SNHLY, CDR2 FYNNEI. This CDR3 region has 10 residues. The CDR3 here is CASKGNEQYF. DNA of the CDR3: TGTGCCAGCAAAGGAAACGAGCAGTACTTC.

The chain is built from TRBV9 and TRBJ1-2; D is unresolved. V was trimmed by 3 bases and J by 0 bases, leaving 12 bases between them. Germline V gene lookup returns CDR1 SGDLS and CDR2 YYNGEE. The CDR3 extends over 15 amino acids. The CDR3 loop reads CASSAAGRANYGYTF. Written as DNA, the CDR3 is TGTGCCAGCAGCGCCGCCGGACGGGCTAACTATGGCTACACCTTC.

This clonotype came up many times. V is TRBV12-3 or TRBV12-4 and J is TRBJ1-5; a possible D gene is TRBD1 (5 bases). This CDR3 is built from 12 residues. Deletions cut 8 bases from V and 5 bases from J, with 10 bases between. The CDR3 loop is CASRDLYQPQHF. Here the CDR3 DNA reads TGTGCCAGCCGGGACCTTTATCAGCCCCAGCATTTT.

This clonotype has ten or more counts. The chain uses TRBV6-1 and TRBJ2-7, with 8 bases that match TRBD1. Germline V gives CDR1 MNHNS, CDR2 SASEGT. The CDR3 consists of 13 residues. J gave up 2 bases and V 6 bases, and 3 bases lay outside the gene matches. CDR3 sequence reads: CASRVTGAYEQYF. For the CDR3, the DNA is TGTGCCAGCAGAGTGACAGGGGCCTACGAGCAGTACTTC.

This clonotype has ten or more counts. The rearrangement links TRBV25-1 to TRBJ1-1; D is perhaps TRBD1 (5 bases). V lost 7 bases and J 11 bases, leaving 14 bases between the germline ends. Germline CDR1 MGHDK, CDR2 SYGVNS. The CDR3 contains 11 residues. The DNA for the CDR3 is TGTGCCAGCACCCAGGGTGCTGTTGCTTTCTTT. Amino acid sequence: CASTQGAVAFF.

This clonotype appeared many times. The rearrangement links TRBV6-4 to TRBJ2-5; the match to TRBD1 covers 7 bases. Germline-derived CDR1 and CDR2 are MRHNA and SNTAGT. The ends lost 2 bases at V and 2 bases at J; junction bases unmatched: 5. The CDR3 consists of 15 residues. This CDR3 is CASSDGPGQQETQYF. In DNA form, the CDR3 reads TGTGCCAGCAGTGACGGACCGGGACAGCAAGAGACCCAGTACTTC.

This clonotype was detected many times. The rearrangement uses TRBV7-2 and TRBJ1-2, with D hard to call. This CDR3 region has 12 residues. CDR1 is SGHTA and CDR2 is FQGNSA in the germline V gene. Trimming left V 3 bases short and J 2 bases short, with 4 bases between. The CDR3 loop is CASSFTNYGYTF. The CDR3 region has the DNA TGTGCCAGCAGCTTCACAAACTATGGCTACACCTTC.

The CDR3 DNA sequence: TGTGCCAGCAGTCTCCGGGACGGAGTAGCCTACGAGCAGTACTTC. This sequence encodes CASSLRDGVAYEQYF. The rearrangement joins TRBV28 to TRBJ2-7; D possibly uses TRBD1 or TRBD2 (5 bases each). Germline V CDR1 and CDR2: MDHEN, SYDVKM. CDR3 length equals 15 residues. Trimming stripped 5 bases from V and 2 bases from J, with 16 bases between.